The 12 T cell receptor beta chains in this list originate from one sample, sequenced in a study of control samples from healthy donors and cancer patients. TCRdb keeps only in-frame clones here, not all; method: immunoSEQ multiplex PCR. The sample has some 160,000 clones, around 90% seen once; the top ten hold 0.65% to 0.85%. Sequencing was done on a sample of blood. The receptors derive from a woman aged 25 to 39 in good health.

CDR3 bases: TGTGCCAGCTCCCTGGGACTAGCAGGCACCGGGGAGCTGTTTTTT. It specifies CASSLGLAGTGELFF. The rearrangement joins TRBV18 to TRBJ2-2; 9 nucleotides match TRBD2. The germline gives CDR1 KGHSH, CDR2 LQKENI. The CDR3 runs 15 residues. V lost 6 bases and J lost 4; bases outside the gene matches: 6.

This chain uses TRBV6-6 with TRBJ2-3; D is undetermined. The germline V gene has CDR1 MNHNY and CDR2 SVGAGI (reference sequence). V lost 4 bases and J lost 6, with 17 bases in between. The CDR3 has 15 residues. CDR3 bases: TGTGCCAGCAGTTTAGCCTCCAGGTTGGGCGATACGCAGTATTTT. Translation: CASSLASRLGDTQYF.

In its sample, this clone was seen once. The chain carries TRBV6-5 and TRBJ1-1, with D perhaps TRBD1 (5 bases). Per germline, CDR1 MNHEY and CDR2 SVGAGI. This CDR3 spans 12 amino acids. With 11 bases removed from V and 6 bases from J, the gap between germline ends came to 16 bases. The CDR3 DNA reads TGTGCCGGGGGTGGGGGATTCGCTGAAGCTTTCTTT. It yields the protein CAGGGGFAEAFF.

V usage is TRBV3-1 (or the pseudogene TRBV3-2) and J usage is TRBJ1-3, with 7 bases matching TRBD1. Germline values: CDR1 LGHDT, CDR2 YNNKEL (reference sequence). Trimming at V came to 5 bases and at J to 3 bases, leaving 10 bases not matched to a gene. CDR3 size: 16 residues. This CDR3 is CASSSANRGLGNTIYF. The CDR3 DNA reads TGTGCCAGCAGCTCGGCTAACAGGGGCCTTGGAAACACCATATATTTT.

The rearrangement uses TRBV7-9 and TRBJ1-2; D uncertain. From germline, CDR1 is SEHNR and CDR2 FQNEAQ (reference sequence). The CDR3 runs to 14 residues. Trimming removed 4 bases from V and 3 bases from J, with 12 bases in between. The CDR3 sequence is CASSSKTTDYGYTF. The CDR3 bases are TGTGCCAGCAGCTCAAAAACGACCGACTATGGCTACACCTTC.

V and J are TRBV2 and TRBJ2-3; D gene uncertain. CDR1 is SNHLY, CDR2 FYNNEI, per germline. The CDR3 has 14 residues. V gave up 3 bases and J gave up 0 bases, with 7 bases separating them. CDR3 region: CASSDRDSTDTQYF. CDR3 DNA: TGTGCCAGCAGTGATAGGGATAGCACAGATACGCAGTATTTT.

The chain recombines TRBV5-6 with TRBJ2-3; D call uncertain. The V gene lost 2 bases and the J gene lost 5 bases, with 15 bases spanning the gap. Looked up from germline, CDR1 is SGHDT and CDR2 is YYEEEE. CDR3 length: 15 amino acids. As DNA, the CDR3 is TGTGCCAGCAGCTTAGTCACCTTGACGCGAGATACGCAGTATTTT. Residues: CASSLVTLTRDTQYF.

The chain is built from TRBV25-1 and TRBJ1-3, with D unclear. Germline V gene lookup returns CDR1 MGHDK and CDR2 SYGVNS. The CDR3 runs to 14 residues. V shed 5 bases and J shed 4 bases, with 12 bases lying between them. Here the CDR3 DNA reads TGTGCCAGCAGTCTTGGTGTCGCCGGAAACACCATATATTTT. Residues: CASSLGVAGNTIYF. Full variable domain (outside the CDR3, taken from reference TRBV25-1 and TRBJ1-3): EADIYQTPRYLVIGTGKKITLECSQTMGHDKMYWYQQDPGMELHLIHYSYGVNSTEKGDLSSESTVSRIRTEHFPLTLESARPSHTSQYLCASSLGVAGNTIYFGEGSWLTVV.

This rearrangement joins TRBV27 to TRBJ1-5; D unclear. Germline V gene lookup returns CDR1 MNHEY and CDR2 SMNVEV (reference sequence). The CDR3 sequence is 14 residues long. Trimming shortened V by 5 bases and J by 3 bases, and 11 bases separated the two germline ends. The CDR3 sequence is CASSPLPVNQPQHF. CDR3 nucleotides: TGTGCCAGCAGTCCGCTCCCCGTCAATCAGCCCCAGCATTTT.

This clone was counted only a few times. This chain links TRBV6-5 with TRBJ2-7, with a weak D call TRBD2 (5 bases). The CDR3 runs 14 residues. V was clipped by 6 bases and J by 0 bases, with 12 bases between them. Germline CDR1 reads MNHEY; CDR2 reads SVGAGI. The DNA for the CDR3 is TGTGCCAGCAGGCAATACCGGGGCTCCTACGAGCAGTACTTC. It codes for CASRQYRGSYEQYF.

V and J are TRBV19 and TRBJ1-5; TRBD1 matches at 9 bases. CDR1 and CDR2 from the germline V gene are LNHDA and SQIVND (reference sequence). Losses at the gene ends were 3 bases for V and 7 bases for J; bases not matched to a gene: 13. The CDR3 is 17 amino acids. The CDR3 region is CASSIQGTWDRVQPQHF. The DNA of the CDR3 is TGTGCCAGTAGTATCCAAGGAACTTGGGACAGGGTACAGCCCCAGCATTTT.

The rearrangement links TRBV7-9 to TRBJ1-2, with D possibly being TRBD1 (6 bases). Germline CDR1 reads SEHNR; CDR2 reads FQNEAQ (reference sequence). V lost 3 bases, J lost 3 bases, and 20 bases lay in between. CDR3 length: 17 amino acids. The CDR3 DNA sequence: TGTGCCAGCAGCTTCCTCGGAGGGGGGTTGTCGGACTATGGCTACACCTTC. This encodes CASSFLGGGLSDYGYTF.